This T cell receptor beta chain comes out of a study of T-cell reconstitution after alpha-beta-depleted transplantation in children. Using unique molecular identifiers, the investigators prepared the TCRbeta library. TCRdb redid the calling of the PCR reads with MiXCR, one entry per CDR3 protein. The sample shows approximately 210,000 distinct CDR3 sequences, approximately 14% of them seen only once. Trimming removed 0 bases at V and 3 bases at J, with 12 bases between. The germline CDR1 and CDR2 sequences are MGHRA and YSYEKL. This CDR3 region has 15 residues. The chain carries TRBV4-1 and TRBJ2-7; tentative D call: TRBD1 (5 bases). Source: PBMCs from the stem cell graft donor, taken from the stem cell graft. This clonotype originated in a human donor who donated a stem cell graft to a child with acute lymphoblastic leukemia. The chain's CDR3 is CASSQDQGPLYEQYF. For the CDR3, the DNA is TGCGCCAGCAGCCAAGATCAGGGCCCTCTCTACGAGCAGTACTTC.